This is a list of T cell receptor beta chains from one sample in a study of blood T cell repertoires in COVID-19. The data were produced by immunoSEQ multiplex PCR, yet TCRdb's version contains in-frame clones alone and is incomplete. Here the sample spans over 150,000 clones, about 85% being singletons. Sequencing used peripheral blood. These receptors all come from a man aged 55 to 70 with COVID-19, enrolled during active disease. CDR3s include the opening cysteine and the closing phenylalanine or tryptophan. D genes are given only for firm matches. Some rows have no size entry. The others give once, few or many, or a class for an expanded clone.

>NA|TRBJ2-1|TRBV15|TRBD1
CATSLDRGTYNEQFF
TGTGCCACCAGCCTGGACAGGGGTACATACAATGAGCAGTTCTTC
>NA|TRBJ2-2|TRBV4-2|TRBD1
CASSQVSGQGDTGELFF
TGTGCCAGCAGCCAAGTTTCCGGACAGGGAGACACCGGGGAGCTGTTTTTT
>NA|TRBJ2-7|TRBV11-3|TRBD1
CASSRQGSPYEQYF
TGTGCCAGCAGCAGACAGGGTAGTCCCTACGAGCAGTACTTC
>NA|TRBJ2-4|TRBV9|NA
CASSVEGQRGNIQYF
TGTGCCAGCAGCGTAGAGGGACAGCGGGGGAACATTCAGTACTTC
>NA|TRBJ1-5|TRBV19|NA
CASSIGLAGGNQPQHF
TGTGCCAGTAGTATAGGCCTGGCCGGGGGCAATCAGCCCCAGCATTTT
>NA|TRBJ2-7|TRBV6-6|TRBD1
CASSYYGDRGGGEQYF
TGTGCCAGCAGTTACTACGGAGACAGGGGTGGCGGCGAGCAGTACTTC
>NA|TRBJ1-2|TRBV10-3|NA
CAISDSQYGYTF
TGTGCCATCAGTGACAGTCAGTATGGCTACACCTTC
>NA|TRBJ2-5|TRBV7-7|NA
CAGGRETQYF
TGTGCTGGAGGGAGAGAGACCCAGTACTTC
>NA|TRBJ2-6|TRBV7-2|NA
CASSRSPEGSGANVLTF
TGTGCCAGCAGTCGATCCCCGGAGGGCTCTGGGGCCAACGTCCTGACTTTC
>NA|TRBJ2-6|TRBV19|NA
CASSILHSVPRGSGANVLTF
TGTGCCAGTAGTATCCTCCATTCGGTCCCCAGGGGATCTGGGGCCAACGTCCTGACTTTC
>NA|TRBJ2-7|TRBV5-1|TRBD2
CASSFGGARRGSSYEQYF
TGCGCCAGCAGCTTTGGAGGAGCTAGGCGGGGGAGCTCCTACGAGCAGTACTTC
>once|TRBJ1-2|TRBV15|NA
CATNPGDRYYGYTF
TGTGCCACCAACCCGGGAGATCGGTACTATGGCTACACCTTC
>NA|TRBJ2-1|TRBV28|NA
CASSPREPYNEQFF
TGTGCCAGCAGCCCTCGGGAACCCTACAATGAGCAGTTCTTC
>NA|TRBJ1-1|TRBV30|NA
CAWERHGRAFF
TGTGCCTGGGAGAGGCACGGCCGGGCTTTCTTT
>NA|TRBJ2-7|TRBV7-8|NA
CASSLRTDVSYEQYF
TGTGCCAGCAGCTTAAGGACAGATGTCTCCTACGAGCAGTACTTC
>NA|TRBJ2-5|TRBV30|NA
CAWMTSRGQQETQYF
TGTGCCTGGATGACCTCCAGGGGACAACAAGAGACCCAGTACTTC
>NA|TRBJ1-3|TRBV2|NA
CASSDGGRGNTIYF
TGTGCCAGCAGTGACGGTGGGAGAGGAAACACCATATATTTT
>NA|TRBJ1-6|TRBV2|NA
CASSEASAGSPLHF
TGTGCCAGCAGTGAAGCCTCCGCGGGTTCACCCCTCCACTTT
>NA|TRBJ1-4|TRBV7-9|TRBD1
CASSPGQEVEKLFF
TGTGCCAGCAGCCCTGGACAGGAGGTAGAAAAACTGTTTTTT
>NA|TRBJ2-1|TRBV5-1|TRBD2
CASSLGGLAGLTEQFF
TGCGCCAGCAGCTTGGGTGGACTAGCGGGACTCACTGAGCAGTTCTTC
>NA|TRBJ2-7|TRBV5-1|TRBD2
CASSPGEGTSSYEQYF
TGCGCCAGCAGCCCGGGGGAGGGTACGAGCTCCTACGAGCAGTACTTC
>NA|TRBJ1-1|TRBV7-8|NA
CASSPIDSNTEAFF
TGTGCCAGCAGCCCCATAGACAGTAACACTGAAGCTTTCTTT
>NA|TRBJ2-7|TRBV6-6|TRBD1
CASSSGTGGEQYF
TGTGCCAGCAGTTCCGGGACAGGGGGCGAGCAGTACTTC
>NA|TRBJ1-4|TRBV19|NA
CASNTEGATAELFF
TGTGCCAGTAATACCGAAGGGGCGACAGCTGAGCTGTTTTTT
>NA|TRBJ1-3|TRBV12-3/TRBV12-4|TRBD1
CASKDRGRNTIYF
TGTGCCAGCAAAGACAGGGGGCGAAACACCATATATTTT
>NA|TRBJ2-7|TRBV5-1|NA
CASSSIAGQSYEQYF
TGCGCCAGCAGCTCTATAGCGGGACAGAGCTACGAGCAGTACTTC
>NA|TRBJ1-1|TRBV27|TRBD1
CASSSLRTGWTEAFF
TGTGCCAGCAGTTCTCTACGGACAGGTTGGACTGAAGCTTTCTTT
>NA|TRBJ1-1|TRBV5-8|NA
CASQLQGLVNTEAFF
TGTGCCAGCCAATTACAGGGTTTGGTGAACACTGAAGCTTTCTTT
>NA|TRBJ1-3|TRBV29-1|NA
CSVDGGNGNTIYF
TGCAGCGTCGACGGGGGAAATGGAAACACCATATATTTT
>NA|TRBJ1-5|TRBV7-2|NA
CASSLRDVNQPQHF
TGTGCCAGCAGCCTCAGGGATGTCAATCAGCCCCAGCATTTT
>NA|TRBJ2-5|TRBV4-2|NA
CASSQGTGSTKETQYF
TGTGCCAGCAGCCAAGGAACCGGGAGCACAAAAGAGACCCAGTACTTC
>NA|TRBJ1-2|TRBV29-1|TRBD1
CSVSGTGGGYTF
TGCAGCGTGTCCGGGACAGGAGGAGGCTACACCTTC
>NA|TRBJ1-5|TRBV2|TRBD1
CASRVGQGRNQPQHF
TGTGCCAGCAGAGTGGGACAGGGACGTAATCAGCCCCAGCATTTT
>NA|TRBJ2-7|TRBV3-1/TRBV3-2|NA
CASSFAPPREQYF
TGTGCCAGCAGTTTTGCGCCCCCGCGGGAGCAGTACTTC
>NA|TRBJ1-4|TRBV7-2|NA
CASSLVRVGEKLFF
TGTGCCAGCAGCTTAGTCAGGGTAGGGGAAAAACTGTTTTTT
>NA|TRBJ1-1|TRBV4-2|NA
CASSQERGTEAFF
TGTGCCAGCAGCCAAGAAAGGGGGACTGAAGCTTTCTTT
>NA|TRBJ1-2|TRBV3-1/TRBV3-2|NA
CASSQEAYGYTF
TGTGCCAGCAGCCAGGAGGCGTATGGCTACACCTTC
>NA|TRBJ2-1|TRBV12-5|NA
CASGLGLYNEQFF
TGTGCTAGTGGTTTGGGGCTGTACAATGAGCAGTTCTTC
>NA|TRBJ1-5|TRBV19|NA
CASSIGQLLRGQPQHF
TGTGCCAGTAGTATCGGGCAGTTGCTCCGGGGTCAGCCCCAGCATTTT
>once|TRBJ2-1|TRBV2|NA
CASSEAPGSYNEQFF
TGTGCCAGCAGTGAAGCCCCGGGGTCCTACAATGAGCAGTTCTTC
>once|TRBJ1-5|TRBV10-2|TRBD1
CASSGPRDRGQAWNQPQHF
TGCGCCAGCAGCGGACCCCGGGACAGGGGACAAGCATGGAATCAGCCCCAGCATTTT
>NA|TRBJ1-2|TRBV5-8|NA
CASSLGPSLGGGYTF
TGTGCCAGCAGCTTGGGACCTAGCCTCGGTGGTGGCTACACCTTC
>NA|TRBJ1-3|TRBV14|NA
CASSPHGGNTIYF
TGTGCCAGCAGCCCTCACGGAGGTAACACCATATATTTT
>NA|TRBJ2-5|TRBV19|TRBD2
CASSIQDGRQETQYF
TGTGCCAGTAGTATTCAGGACGGGAGGCAAGAGACCCAGTACTTC
>NA|TRBJ1-1|TRBV7-2|NA
CASSLEGGTGGAEAFF
TGTGCCAGCAGCTTAGAAGGGGGTACGGGGGGTGCTGAAGCTTTCTTT
>NA|TRBJ1-5|TRBV7-8|TRBD1
CASSLAAVFGTGINQPQHF
TGTGCCAGCAGCTTAGCGGCCGTCTTCGGGACAGGGATCAATCAGCCCCAGCATTTT
>NA|TRBJ1-1|TRBV28|NA
CASIVGQMNTEAFF
TGTGCCAGCATCGTCGGACAGATGAACACTGAAGCTTTCTTT